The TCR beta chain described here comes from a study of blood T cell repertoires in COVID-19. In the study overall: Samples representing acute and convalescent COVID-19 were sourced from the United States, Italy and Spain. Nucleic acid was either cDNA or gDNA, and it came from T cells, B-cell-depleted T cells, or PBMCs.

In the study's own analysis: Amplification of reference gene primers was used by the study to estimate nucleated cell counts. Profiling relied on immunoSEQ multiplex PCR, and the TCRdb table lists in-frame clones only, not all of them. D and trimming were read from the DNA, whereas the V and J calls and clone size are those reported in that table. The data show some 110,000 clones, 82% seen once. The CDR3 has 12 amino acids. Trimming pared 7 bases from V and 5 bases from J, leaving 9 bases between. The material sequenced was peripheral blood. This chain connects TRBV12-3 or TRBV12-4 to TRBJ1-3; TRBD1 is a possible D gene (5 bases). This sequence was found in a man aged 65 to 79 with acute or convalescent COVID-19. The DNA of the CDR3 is TGTGCCAGCACCAGGGTCCGAAACACCATATATTTT. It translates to CASTRVRNTIYF.